A selection of T cell receptor beta chains follows, all from one sample in a study of identical twins. From the 5' RACE reads, TCRdb called clonotypes with MiXCR, one entry per CDR3 protein. The table shows 400,000 to 500,000 distinct CDR3 sequences, with around 18% occurring only once. The sequencing input was naive T cells sorted from blood. The receptors derive from a man over 45 in good health. Each CDR3 is given with its conserved first and last residue. The D gene is left open where the match is weak. Clone sizes are given selectively: once, few, many, or a class where the clone is expanded.

v_call	clone_size	j_call	d_call	cdr3_aa	cdr3_nt
TRBV12-3/TRBV12-4	.	TRBJ2-1	.	CASRRTGNEQFF	TGTGCCAGCAGACGAACAGGGAATGAGCAGTTCTTC
TRBV4-3	many	TRBJ2-4	TRBD2	CASSQDHPAGVAKNIQYF	TGCGCCAGCAGCCAAGATCATCCAGCGGGAGTAGCCAAAAACATTCAGTACTTC
TRBV5-1	.	TRBJ2-1	.	CASSGGGPDQFF	TGCGCCAGCAGCGGGGGGGGGCCCGATCAGTTCTTC
TRBV6-1	.	TRBJ1-1	TRBD1	CASSIGQGGVAFF	TGTGCCAGCAGTATAGGACAGGGGGGAGTAGCTTTCTTT
TRBV10-3	.	TRBJ2-3	.	CAISHFEDTQYF	TGTGCCATCAGCCACTTTGAGGATACGCAGTATTTT
TRBV18	few	TRBJ2-5	TRBD1	CASSPPGQGSGETQYF	TGTGCCAGCTCACCCCCCGGACAGGGTTCCGGCGAGACCCAGTACTTC
TRBV20-1	.	TRBJ2-7	TRBD1	CSARLAHYRGRDEQYF	TGCAGTGCTAGGTTGGCCCACTACAGGGGGCGGGACGAGCAGTACTTC
TRBV11-2	many	TRBJ2-2	TRBD2	CASSLDLPGLAGNTGELFF	TGTGCCAGCAGCTTAGATCTCCCCGGACTAGCGGGAAACACCGGGGAGCTGTTTTTT
TRBV25-1	.	TRBJ2-2	TRBD2	CASSNSGRHTGELFF	TGTGCCAGCAGCAATAGCGGGAGACACACCGGGGAGCTGTTTTTT
TRBV11-2	many	TRBJ2-1	TRBD1	CASSFGTGNFEQFF	TGTGCCAGCAGCTTCGGGACAGGGAATTTTGAGCAGTTCTTC
TRBV21-1	few	TRBJ2-7	.	CASSKSSSGPDEQYF	TGTGCCAGCAGCAAATCTAGTAGCGGGCCGGACGAGCAGTACTTC
TRBV4-3	.	TRBJ2-7	TRBD1	CASSQGQGLTYEQYF	TGCGCCAGCAGCCAGGGACAGGGATTAACCTACGAGCAGTACTTC
TRBV4-2	.	TRBJ1-2	.	CASSQDLLGTNGSTF	TGTGCCAGCAGCCAAGATCTTTTGGGGACAAACGGCTCCACCTTC
TRBV29-1	.	TRBJ2-1	.	CSVDFRVNEQFF	TGCAGCGTTGATTTCAGGGTAAATGAGCAGTTCTTC
TRBV11-2	few	TRBJ2-7	.	CASSLVAGLSNVYEQYF	TGTGCCAGCAGCTTAGTGGCAGGCCTATCCAACGTCTACGAGCAGTACTTC
TRBV6-5	.	TRBJ1-3	TRBD1	CASSFSGTGISGNTIYF	TGTGCCAGCAGTTTCTCCGGGACAGGGATCTCTGGAAACACCATATATTTT
TRBV7-3	few	TRBJ1-1	TRBD1	CASSSRGRDTEAFF	TGTGCCAGCAGCTCCAGGGGGCGAGACACTGAAGCTTTCTTT